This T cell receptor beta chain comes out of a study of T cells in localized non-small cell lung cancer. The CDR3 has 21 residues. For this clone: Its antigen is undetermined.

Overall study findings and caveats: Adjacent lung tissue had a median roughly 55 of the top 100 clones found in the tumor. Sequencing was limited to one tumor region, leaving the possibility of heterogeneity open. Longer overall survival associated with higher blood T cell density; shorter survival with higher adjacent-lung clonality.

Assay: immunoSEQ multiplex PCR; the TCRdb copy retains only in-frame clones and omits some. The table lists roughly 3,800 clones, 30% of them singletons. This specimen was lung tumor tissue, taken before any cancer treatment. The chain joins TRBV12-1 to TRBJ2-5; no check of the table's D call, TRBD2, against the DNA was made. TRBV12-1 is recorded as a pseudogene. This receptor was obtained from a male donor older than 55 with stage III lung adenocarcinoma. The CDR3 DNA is TGTGCCAGCAGCTTTGCGCTTCAGCTGGGACTAGCGGGGTCCACGGAAGAGACCCAGTACTTC. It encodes CASSFALQLGLAGSTEETQYF.